This TCR beta chain was retrieved from a study of T cells in Graves' hyperthyroidism and ophthalmopathy. V lost 8 bases to trimming and J lost 4 bases, with 8 bases between them. The CDR3 runs 11 residues. The germline V gene has CDR1 MNHEY and CDR2 SVGEGT. This clonotype showed up just a few times. Its target is not known. General study findings and limits: A 13 V-J model separated ophthalmopathy from stable hyperthyroidism. The model anticipated ophthalmopathy a median about six months pre-onset. Most clonotypes that expanded in the thyroid above 0.001 also showed up in blood.

Regions amplified from RNA transcripts were the TCR beta CDR3 regions. The HTBI primer set was used in a first-round RT-PCR of the TCR CDR3. A single record per CDR3 protein comes from TCRdb applying MiXCR to the multiplex PCR reads. The repertoire consists of about 710,000 distinct CDR3 sequences, with 15% to 20% occurring once and the leading ten covering about 8.4%. This receptor was taken from a man aged 18-30 years with Graves' hyperthyroidism. The rearrangement links TRBV6-2 or TRBV6-3 to TRBJ1-2, with D hard to call. Sequenced material: blood. The CDR3 loop is CASENPYGYTF. The CDR3 coding sequence is TGTGCCAGCGAAAACCCCTATGGCTACACCTTC.